These 17 T cell receptor beta chains were sequenced from one sample in a study of control samples from healthy donors and cancer patients. Using immunoSEQ multiplex PCR, the repertoire was profiled, and TCRdb retains in-frame clones only, with some absent. This table holds some 150,000 clones, around 95% found once. The sequencing sample was made of blood. Receptors were obtained from an older woman in good health.

Concerning this clone: Other DNA sequences in the sample encode the same CDR3. This chain joins TRBV18 and TRBJ1-1; D unclear. Germline-derived CDR1 and CDR2 are KGHSH and LQKENI. V was shortened by 2 bases and J by 0 bases, with 7 bases between the two germline ends. The CDR3 totals 14 residues. CDR3 sequence: CASSPGQLNTEAFF. In DNA form, the CDR3 reads TGTGCCAGCTCACCAGGGCAGCTGAACACTGAAGCTTTCTTT.

The V and J genes are TRBV4-1 and TRBJ2-7; TRBD1 matches 10 bases. Trimming removed 4 bases from V and 6 bases from J; junction bases left unmatched: 9. Germline assignment: CDR1 MGHRA and CDR2 YSYEKL. The CDR3 sequence is 15 residues long. As DNA, the CDR3 is TGCGCCAGCAGCCTTGCCGGGACAGGGGTTGGCGAGCAGTACTTC. This sequence encodes CASSLAGTGVGEQYF.

V gene TRBV6-2 or TRBV6-3 combines with J gene TRBJ2-3; TRBD2 aligns across 8 bases. Trimming removed 4 bases from V and 8 bases from J; junction bases left unmatched: 11. Germline values: CDR1 MNHEY, CDR2 SVGEGT. CDR3 size: 15 residues. The DNA for the CDR3 is TGTGCCAGCAGTTCCTCACGGGGGGGCCGAGGTACGCAGTATTTT. Protein product: CASSSSRGGRGTQYF.

About this clone: The junction departs from the called germline gene at one end, perhaps through a read error. The chain carries TRBV2 and TRBJ1-2, with D maybe TRBD1 (5 bases). The germline V gene encodes CDR1 SNHLY and CDR2 FYNNEI. The CDR3 spans 14 residues. The CDR3 sequence is CATTFFGTDLSPAF. DNA of the CDR3: TGTGCCACCACCTTTTTCGGGACTGATCTCTCTCCGGCCTTC.

The J gene is TRBJ1-1, the V gene TRBV5-1; D unresolved. The CDR3 totals 15 residues. V lost 1 base, J lost 0 bases, and 10 bases lay in between. From germline, CDR1 is SGHRS and CDR2 YFSETQ. The CDR3: CASSLIAGLNTEAFF. Here the CDR3 DNA reads TGCGCCAGCAGCTTGATCGCCGGATTGAACACTGAAGCTTTCTTT. Together with reference TRBV5-1 and TRBJ1-1, the CDR3 gives the full variable domain: KAGVTQTPRYLIKTRGQQVTLSCSPISGHRSVSWYQQTPGQGLQFLFEYFSETQRNKGNFPGRFSGRQFSNSRSEMNVSTLELGDSALYLCASSLIAGLNTEAFFGQGTRLTVV.

In regard to this clone: One end of the junction is discordant with germline, which a read error may explain. CDR3 sequence (DNA): TGTGCCAGCAGCTTAAAGGGACAGGGAGGGGTCCTCTTC. It yields the protein CASSLKGQGGVLF. The chain links TRBV6-5 to TRBJ1-2, with TRBD1 matching 9 bases. CDR3 length: 13 residues. Germline V gene sequence: CDR1 MNHEY, CDR2 SVGAGI.

The chain couples TRBV27 to TRBJ1-1, with 7 bases matching TRBD1. The CDR3 is 11 residues long. With V trimmed by 4 bases and J by 10 bases, 3 bases remained unmatched. CDR1 MNHEY and CDR2 SMNVEV come from the germline V gene (reference sequence). The CDR3 DNA follows: TGTGCCAGCAGTTCACAGGGGTTAGCTTTCTTT. It is translated as CASSSQGLAFF.

DNA for the CDR3: TGCGCCAGCAGCAATGGACAGGGAGGGGTGGAGCAGTTCTTC. As protein: CASSNGQGGVEQFF. The genes are TRBV4-3 and TRBJ2-1; a possible D gene is TRBD1 (8 bases). Per germline, CDR1 LGHNA and CDR2 YSLEER. Trimming cost V 5 bases and J 10 bases, with 18 bases left between them. The CDR3 is 14 residues long.

The V gene is TRBV7-2, the J gene TRBJ1-4; D remains ambiguous. V lost 1 base, J lost 4 bases, and 13 bases lay in between. The germline V gene has CDR1 SGHTA and CDR2 FQGNSA. The CDR3 is 16 residues long. The CDR3, as DNA: TGTGCCAGCAGCTTAGAAGGTCGGCAGAGTAATGAAAAACTGTTTTTT. This sequence encodes CASSLEGRQSNEKLFF.

Turning to this clone: Other DNA sequences in this sample translate to the same CDR3. The chain combines TRBV19 with TRBJ2-3; D gene unclear. Per the germline V gene, CDR1 is LNHDA and CDR2 is SQIVND (reference sequence). The CDR3 consists of 14 residues. The ends were cut back, 6 bases at V and 2 bases at J, with 12 bases in the middle. The CDR3 DNA sequence: TGTGCCAGTAGAGAGCAAGGATTCACAGATACGCAGTATTTT. It is translated as CASREQGFTDTQYF.

This sequence joins TRBV10-1 and TRBJ1-3; D perhaps matches TRBD1 (6 bases). The V end was cut by 6 bases, the J end by 1 base, with 16 bases between. CDR3 length: 16 residues. Germline CDR1 reads WNHNN; CDR2 reads SYGVQD (reference sequence). This CDR3 is CASSEDSFNSGNTIYF. DNA for the CDR3: TGCGCCAGCAGCGAGGACAGCTTCAATTCTGGAAACACCATATATTTT.

The chain combines TRBV7-2 with TRBJ2-5; D remains unclear. Germline V CDR1 and CDR2: SGHTA, FQGNSA. This CDR3 is 14 amino acids long. V was shortened by 2 bases and J by 2 bases, with 9 bases between the two germline ends. CDR3 protein: CASSLLVTQETQYF. DNA of the CDR3: TGTGCCAGCAGCTTACTGGTTACGCAAGAGACCCAGTACTTC.

V and J are TRBV3-1 (or the pseudogene TRBV3-2) and TRBJ1-3; D not resolved. The CDR3 is 13 amino acids. CDR1 and CDR2 from the germline V gene are LGHDT and YNNKEL (reference sequence). Trimming removed 1 base from V and 4 bases from J, with 5 bases in between. CDR3 residues: CASSQVSGNTIYF. In DNA, the CDR3 is TGTGCCAGCAGCCAAGTTTCCGGAAACACCATATATTTT.

The chain couples TRBV6-5 to TRBJ1-2, with D unclear. V lost 0 bases and J 1 base, leaving 6 bases between the germline ends. The length of the CDR3 is 14 residues. Germline CDR1 and CDR2: MNHEY and SVGAGI. This CDR3 reads CASSYSASNYGYTF. The CDR3 nucleotides read TGTGCCAGCAGTTACTCGGCCAGTAACTATGGCTACACCTTC.

The chain joins TRBV7-2 to TRBJ2-3, with 8 nucleotides matching TRBD2. V shed 4 bases, J shed 6 bases, and the junction held 12 bases outside the gene matches. Germline V CDR1 and CDR2: SGHTA, FQGNSA. This CDR3 is built from 16 residues. This chain's CDR3 is CASSSLRGAGFDTQYF. In DNA, the CDR3 is TGTGCCAGCAGCTCCCTGCGGGGGGCGGGGTTTGATACGCAGTATTTT.

This clone was seen a handful of times. The chain uses TRBV30 and TRBJ1-5; D is undetermined. Trimming pared 0 bases from V and 1 base from J, leaving 7 bases between. The CDR3 runs 14 residues. Germline CDR1 reads GTSNPN; CDR2 reads SVGIG (reference sequence). Written as DNA, the CDR3 is TGTGCCTGGAGTGTATCGGGGAGCAATCAGCCCCAGCATTTT. This gives the protein CAWSVSGSNQPQHF.

This clone appeared once. The CDR3 reads CASRWGNGNSYNSPLHF. The CDR3 DNA sequence: TGTGCCAGTAGGTGGGGGAACGGGAACTCCTATAATTCACCCCTCCACTTT. V is TRBV19 and J is TRBJ1-6; a weak D match, TRBD1 (5 bases). The CDR3 runs to 17 residues. The V end lost 6 bases, the J end lost 0 bases, and 15 bases lay between the germline ends. Germline V gene data show CDR1 as LNHDA and CDR2 as SQIVND (reference sequence).